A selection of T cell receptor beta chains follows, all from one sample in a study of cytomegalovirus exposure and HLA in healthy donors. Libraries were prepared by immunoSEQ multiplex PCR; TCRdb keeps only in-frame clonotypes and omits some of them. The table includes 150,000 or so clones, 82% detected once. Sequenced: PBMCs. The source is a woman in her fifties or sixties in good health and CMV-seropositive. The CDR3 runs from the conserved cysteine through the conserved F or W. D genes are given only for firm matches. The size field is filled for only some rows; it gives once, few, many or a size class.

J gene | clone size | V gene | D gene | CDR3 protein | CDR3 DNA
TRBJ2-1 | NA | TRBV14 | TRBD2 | CASSLLGLAGDLGEQFF | TGTGCCAGCAGCCTCTTAGGACTAGCGGGGGACTTAGGTGAGCAGTTCTTC
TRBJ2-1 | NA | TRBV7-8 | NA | CASSLVGSVFEQFF | TGTGCCAGCAGCTTAGTTGGTAGTGTGTTTGAGCAGTTCTTC
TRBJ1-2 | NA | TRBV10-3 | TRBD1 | CAIRGAGGNYGYTF | TGTGCCATCAGGGGTGCAGGGGGGAACTATGGCTACACCTTC
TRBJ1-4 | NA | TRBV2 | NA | CASRQYNEKLFF | TGTGCCAGCAGACAGTACAATGAAAAACTGTTTTTT
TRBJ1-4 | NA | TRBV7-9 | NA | CSSSGLNEKLFF | TGTTCCAGCAGCGGACTTAATGAAAAACTGTTTTTT
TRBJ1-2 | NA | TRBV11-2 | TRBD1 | CASSSGQGGYGYTF | TGTGCCAGCAGCTCAGGACAGGGAGGCTATGGCTACACCTTC
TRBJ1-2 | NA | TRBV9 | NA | CASSAAYRVNNYGYTF | TGTGCCAGCAGCGCCGCGTACAGGGTCAATAACTATGGCTACACCTTC
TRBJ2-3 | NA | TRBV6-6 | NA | CASTSSQASVRETQYF | TGTGCCAGCACTAGTTCCCAAGCGTCCGTGAGGGAGACGCAGTATTTT
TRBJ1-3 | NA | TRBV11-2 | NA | CASSSSHGNTIYF | TGTGCCAGCAGCTCTTCACATGGAAACACCATATATTTT
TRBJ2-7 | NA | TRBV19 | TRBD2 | CASSMSRGGFYEQYF | TGTGCCAGTAGTATGAGTCGGGGGGGCTTTTACGAGCAGTACTTC
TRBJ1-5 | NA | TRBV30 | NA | CAWSRDSNQPQHF | TGTGCCTGGAGTCGGGATAGCAATCAGCCCCAGCATTTT
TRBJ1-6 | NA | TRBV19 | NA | CATRSGTHYNSPLHF | TGTGCCACCCGCTCCGGGACACATTATAATTCACCCCTCCACTTT
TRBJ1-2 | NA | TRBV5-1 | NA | CASSLDGQMYGYTF | TGCGCCAGCAGCTTGGACGGACAGATGTATGGCTACACCTTC
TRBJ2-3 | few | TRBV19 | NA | CASSIVGSPDTQYF | TGTGCCAGTAGTATCGTCGGGTCCCCAGATACGCAGTATTTT
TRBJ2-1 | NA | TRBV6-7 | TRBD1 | CASSYQAPGQGYNEQFF | TGTGCCAGCAGTTATCAAGCTCCGGGACAGGGGTACAATGAGCAGTTCTTC
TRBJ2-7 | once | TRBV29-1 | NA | CSVEDRAYEQYF | TGCAGCGTTGAAGATCGCGCCTACGAGCAGTACTTC
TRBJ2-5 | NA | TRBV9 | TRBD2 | CASSPLGGKETQYF | TGTGCCAGCAGCCCATTGGGGGGGAAAGAGACCCAGTACTTC
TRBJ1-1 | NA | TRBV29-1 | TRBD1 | CSVKQGAVNTEAFF | TGCAGCGTTAAACAGGGGGCTGTGAACACTGAAGCTTTCTTT
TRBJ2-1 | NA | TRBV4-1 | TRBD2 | CASSLTSGGSSYNEQFF | TGCGCCAGCAGCTTAACTAGCGGGGGAAGCTCCTACAATGAGCAGTTCTTC
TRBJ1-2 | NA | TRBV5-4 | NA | CASSLGQDTYGYTF | TGTGCCAGCAGCTTGGGACAGGACACCTATGGCTACACCTTC
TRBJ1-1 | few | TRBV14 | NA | CASSQDPGSEAFF | TGTGCCAGCAGCCAAGATCCCGGGTCTGAAGCTTTCTTT
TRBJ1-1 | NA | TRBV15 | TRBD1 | CATSRGGTGAGAFF | TGTGCCACCAGCAGAGGGGGAACAGGGGCCGGAGCTTTCTTT
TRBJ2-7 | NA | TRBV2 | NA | CASSSGVEQYF | TGTGCCAGCAGTTCAGGGGTCGAGCAGTACTTC
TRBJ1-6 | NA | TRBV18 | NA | CASSPRGGESPLHF | TGTGCCAGCTCACCTCGGGGAGGAGAGTCACCCCTCCACTTT
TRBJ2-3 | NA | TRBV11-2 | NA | CASSLLGTQYF | TGTGCCAGCAGCTTACTAGGCACGCAGTATTTT
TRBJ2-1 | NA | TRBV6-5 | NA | CASSLSRIPYNEQFF | TGTGCCAGCAGCCTTAGTCGTATCCCCTACAATGAGCAGTTCTTC
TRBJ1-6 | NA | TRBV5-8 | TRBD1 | CASSLTSRGSYNSPLHF | TGTGCCAGCAGCTTGACTTCCAGGGGGTCGTATAATTCACCCCTCCACTTT
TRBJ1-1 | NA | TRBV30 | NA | CAWRPTGNTEAFF | TGTGCCTGGAGACCTACAGGGAACACTGAAGCTTTCTTT
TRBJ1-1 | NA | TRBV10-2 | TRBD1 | CASTHSGQREAFF | TGCGCCAGCACCCATTCGGGACAGAGGGAAGCTTTCTTT
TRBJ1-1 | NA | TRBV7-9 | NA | CASSNRDKNTEAFF | TGTGCCAGCAGCAACCGGGACAAGAACACTGAAGCTTTCTTT
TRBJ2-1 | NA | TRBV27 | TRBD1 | CASSTLTGKAVNHYNEQFF | TGTGCCAGCAGTACCCTGACAGGGAAGGCAGTCAATCACTACAATGAGCAGTTCTTC
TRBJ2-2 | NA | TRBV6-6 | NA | CASSSTPGGELFF | TGTGCCAGCAGTTCCACTCCTGGCGGGGAGCTGTTTTTT
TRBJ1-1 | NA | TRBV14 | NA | CASSWGGEAFF | TGTGCCAGCAGCTGGGGAGGTGAAGCTTTCTTT
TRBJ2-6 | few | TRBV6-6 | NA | CASGGSGANVLTF | TGTGCCAGCGGGGGGTCTGGGGCCAACGTCCTGACTTTC
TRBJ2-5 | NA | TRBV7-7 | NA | CASSLSGTAQETQYF | TGTGCTAGCAGCTTATCCGGAACAGCCCAAGAGACCCAGTACTTC
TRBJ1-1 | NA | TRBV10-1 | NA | CASSVFLFTGNTEAFF | TGCGCCAGCAGTGTCTTTCTCTTTACAGGGAACACTGAAGCTTTCTTT
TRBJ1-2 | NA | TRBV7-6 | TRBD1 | CASSPAGTGYGYTF | TGTGCCAGCAGCCCCGCCGGGACAGGGTACGGCTACACCTTC
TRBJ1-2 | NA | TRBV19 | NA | CASSISDKTGYTF | TGTGCCAGTAGTATATCCGACAAGACCGGCTACACCTTC
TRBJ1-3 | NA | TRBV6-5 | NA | CASIGGVSGNTIYF | TGTGCCAGCATCGGCGGCGTCTCTGGAAACACCATATATTTT
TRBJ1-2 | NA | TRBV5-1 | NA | CASSRDTASYGYTF | TGCGCCAGCAGCCGTGACACGGCTTCCTATGGCTACACCTTC
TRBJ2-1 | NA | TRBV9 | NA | CASSGQSSYNEQFF | TGTGCCAGCAGTGGACAGAGCTCCTACAATGAGCAGTTCTTC
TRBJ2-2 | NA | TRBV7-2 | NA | CASSPGRPTGELFF | TGTGCCAGCAGCCCAGGGAGGCCCACCGGGGAGCTGTTTTTT
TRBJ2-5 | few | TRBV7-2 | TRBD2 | CASSQGLAGETQYF | TGTGCCAGCAGCCAAGGACTAGCAGGAGAGACCCAGTACTTC
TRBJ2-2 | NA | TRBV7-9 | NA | CSSSLALAWNTGELFF | TGTTCCAGCAGCTTAGCACTAGCTTGGAACACCGGGGAGCTGTTTTTT
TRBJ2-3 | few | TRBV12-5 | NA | CASGPGGTDTQYF | TGTGCTAGTGGTCCGGGGGGCACAGATACGCAGTATTTT